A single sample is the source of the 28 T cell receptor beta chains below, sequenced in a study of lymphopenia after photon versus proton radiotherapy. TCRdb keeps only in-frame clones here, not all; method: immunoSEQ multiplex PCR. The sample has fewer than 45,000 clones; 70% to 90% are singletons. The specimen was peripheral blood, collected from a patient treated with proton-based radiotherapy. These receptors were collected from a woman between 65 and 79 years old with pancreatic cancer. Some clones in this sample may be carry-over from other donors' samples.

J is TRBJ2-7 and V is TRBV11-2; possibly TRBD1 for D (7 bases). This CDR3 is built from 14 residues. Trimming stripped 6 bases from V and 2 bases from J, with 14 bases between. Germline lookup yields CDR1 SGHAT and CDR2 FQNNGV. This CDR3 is CASRLTGRTYEQYF. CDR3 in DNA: TGTGCCAGCAGATTGACAGGGAGGACCTACGAGCAGTACTTC. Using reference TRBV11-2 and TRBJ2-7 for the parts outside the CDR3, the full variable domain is EAGVAQSPRYKIIEKRQSVAFWCNPISGHATLYWYQQILGQGPKLLIQFQNNGVVDDSQLPKDRFSAERLKGVDSTLKIQPAKLEDSAVYLCASRLTGRTYEQYFGPGTRLTVT.

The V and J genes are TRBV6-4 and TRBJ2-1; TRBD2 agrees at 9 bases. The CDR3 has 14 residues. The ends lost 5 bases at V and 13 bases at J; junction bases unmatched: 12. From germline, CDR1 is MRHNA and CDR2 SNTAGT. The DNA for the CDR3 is TGTGCCAGCAGTAAAAGGGCGCGGGAGGGCCCTCAGTTCTTC. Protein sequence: CASSKRAREGPQFF.

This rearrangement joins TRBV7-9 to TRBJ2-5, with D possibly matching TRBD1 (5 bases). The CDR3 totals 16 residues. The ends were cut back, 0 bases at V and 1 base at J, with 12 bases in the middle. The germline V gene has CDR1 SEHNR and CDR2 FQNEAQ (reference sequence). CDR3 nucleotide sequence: TGTGCCAGCAGCTTAGCTGTCAGGGCCTCCCAAGAGACCCAGTACTTC. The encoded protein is CASSLAVRASQETQYF.

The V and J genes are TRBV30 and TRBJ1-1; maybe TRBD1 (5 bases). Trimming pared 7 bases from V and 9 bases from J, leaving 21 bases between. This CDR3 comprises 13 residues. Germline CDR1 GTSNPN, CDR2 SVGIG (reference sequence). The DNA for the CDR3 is TGTGCCTTATTATCAACAGGAGTTCTCCAAGCTTTCTTT. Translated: CALLSTGVLQAFF.

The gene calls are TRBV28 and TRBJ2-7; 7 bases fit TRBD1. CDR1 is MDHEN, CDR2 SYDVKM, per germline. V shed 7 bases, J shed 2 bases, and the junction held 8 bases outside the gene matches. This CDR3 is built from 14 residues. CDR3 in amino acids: CASTRQGQTYEQYF. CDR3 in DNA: TGTGCCAGCACCCGACAGGGTCAAACCTACGAGCAGTACTTC.

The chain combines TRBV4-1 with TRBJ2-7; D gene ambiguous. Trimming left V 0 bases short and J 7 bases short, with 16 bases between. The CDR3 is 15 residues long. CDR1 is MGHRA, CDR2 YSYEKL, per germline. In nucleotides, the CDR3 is TGCGCCAGCAGCCAAGATGTGAACAGAGTCCGGGAGCAGTACTTC. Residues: CASSQDVNRVREQYF.

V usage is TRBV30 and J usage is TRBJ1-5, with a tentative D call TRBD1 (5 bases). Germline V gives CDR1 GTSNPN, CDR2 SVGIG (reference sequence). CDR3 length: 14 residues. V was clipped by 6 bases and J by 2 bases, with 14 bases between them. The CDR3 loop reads CACTGAGGNQPQHF. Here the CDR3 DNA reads TGTGCCTGTACAGGTGCGGGGGGCAATCAGCCCCAGCATTTT.

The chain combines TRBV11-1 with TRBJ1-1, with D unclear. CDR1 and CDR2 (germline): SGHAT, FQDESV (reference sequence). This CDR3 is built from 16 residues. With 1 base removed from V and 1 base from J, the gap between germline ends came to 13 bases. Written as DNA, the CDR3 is TGTGCCAGCAGCTTAGTCCCGGCGACTTGGAACACTGAAGCTTTCTTT. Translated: CASSLVPATWNTEAFF.

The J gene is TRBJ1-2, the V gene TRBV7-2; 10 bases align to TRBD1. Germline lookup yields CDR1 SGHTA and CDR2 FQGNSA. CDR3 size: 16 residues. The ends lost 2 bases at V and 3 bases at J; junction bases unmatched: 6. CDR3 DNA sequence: TGTGCCAGCAGCTTAATAAGGGGACAGGGGCACTATGGCTACACCTTC. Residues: CASSLIRGQGHYGYTF.

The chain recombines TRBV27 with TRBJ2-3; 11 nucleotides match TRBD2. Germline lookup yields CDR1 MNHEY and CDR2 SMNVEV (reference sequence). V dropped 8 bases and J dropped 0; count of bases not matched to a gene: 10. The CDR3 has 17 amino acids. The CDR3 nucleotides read TGTGCCAGCCTATCTCTAGCGGGAGGCCCTAGCACAGATACGCAGTATTTT. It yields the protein CASLSLAGGPSTDTQYF.

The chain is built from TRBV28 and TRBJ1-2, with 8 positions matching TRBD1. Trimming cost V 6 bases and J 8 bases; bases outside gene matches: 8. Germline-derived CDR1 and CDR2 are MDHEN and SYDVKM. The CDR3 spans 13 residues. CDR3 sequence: CASRPGQVGGYTF. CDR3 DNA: TGTGCCAGCAGACCGGGACAGGTAGGAGGCTACACCTTC.

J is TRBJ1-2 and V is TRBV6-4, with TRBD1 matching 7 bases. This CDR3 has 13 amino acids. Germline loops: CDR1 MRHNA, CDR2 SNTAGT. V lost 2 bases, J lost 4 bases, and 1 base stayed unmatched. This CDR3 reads CASSDGDSYGYTF. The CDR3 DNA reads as TGTGCCAGCAGTGACGGGGACAGCTATGGCTACACCTTC.

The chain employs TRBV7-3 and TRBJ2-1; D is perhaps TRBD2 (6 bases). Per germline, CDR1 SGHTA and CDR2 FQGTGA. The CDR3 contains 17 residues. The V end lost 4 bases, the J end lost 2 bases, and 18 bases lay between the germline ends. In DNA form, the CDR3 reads TGTGCCAGCAGCTCTGGAGTGGGGACTTCTCCCTACAATGAGCAGTTCTTC. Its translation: CASSSGVGTSPYNEQFF.

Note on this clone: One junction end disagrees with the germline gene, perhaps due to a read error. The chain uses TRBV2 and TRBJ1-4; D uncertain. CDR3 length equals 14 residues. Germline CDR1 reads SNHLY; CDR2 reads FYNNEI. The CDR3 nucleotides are TGTGCCAGCACTGAAGACGTCGGGTTGGCAAAACTGTTTTTT. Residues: CASTEDVGLAKLFF.

The DNA for the CDR3 is TGCGCCAGCAGACTAGCGGGAGAGTCCGAGCAGTACTTC. Translation gives CASRLAGESEQYF. The chain joins TRBV10-2 to TRBJ2-7; 11 nucleotides match TRBD2. This CDR3 comprises 13 residues. Germline trimming cut 6 bases from V and 6 bases from J; bases unmatched to any gene: 4. CDR1 is WSHSY, CDR2 SAAADI, per germline.

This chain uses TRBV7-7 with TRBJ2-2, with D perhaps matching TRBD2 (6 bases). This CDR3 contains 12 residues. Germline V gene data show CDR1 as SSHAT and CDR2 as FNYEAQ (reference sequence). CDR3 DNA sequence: TGTGCTAGCGGACAGAACACCGGGGAGCTGTTTTTT. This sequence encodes CASGQNTGELFF.

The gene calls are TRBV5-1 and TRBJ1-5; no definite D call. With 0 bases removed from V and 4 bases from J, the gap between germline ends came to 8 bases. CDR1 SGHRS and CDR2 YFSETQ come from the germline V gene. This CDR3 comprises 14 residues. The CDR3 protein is CASSLAGDNQPQHF. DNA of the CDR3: TGCGCCAGCAGCTTGGCTGGAGATAATCAGCCCCAGCATTTT.

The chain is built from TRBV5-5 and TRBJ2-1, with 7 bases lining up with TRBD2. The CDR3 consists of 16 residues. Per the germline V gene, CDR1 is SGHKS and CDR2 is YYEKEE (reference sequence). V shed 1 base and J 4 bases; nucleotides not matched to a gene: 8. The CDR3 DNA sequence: TGTGCCAGCAGCTTGTGGCCGGCTAGCGGATACAATGAGCAGTTCTTC. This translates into CASSLWPASGYNEQFF.

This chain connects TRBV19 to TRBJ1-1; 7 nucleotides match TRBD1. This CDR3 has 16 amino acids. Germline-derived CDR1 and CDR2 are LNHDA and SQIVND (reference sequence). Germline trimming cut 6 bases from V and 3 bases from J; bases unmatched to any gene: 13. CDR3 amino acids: CASSNGGQAWDTEAFF. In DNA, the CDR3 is TGTGCCAGTAGCAACGGTGGACAGGCGTGGGACACTGAAGCTTTCTTT.

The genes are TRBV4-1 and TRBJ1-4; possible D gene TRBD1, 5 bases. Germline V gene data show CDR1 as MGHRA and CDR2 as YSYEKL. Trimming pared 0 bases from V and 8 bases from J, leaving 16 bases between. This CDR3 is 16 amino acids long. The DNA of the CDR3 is TGCGCCAGCAGCCAAGAGTTCGGGGCTCTAAAGGAAAAACTGTTTTTT. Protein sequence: CASSQEFGALKEKLFF.

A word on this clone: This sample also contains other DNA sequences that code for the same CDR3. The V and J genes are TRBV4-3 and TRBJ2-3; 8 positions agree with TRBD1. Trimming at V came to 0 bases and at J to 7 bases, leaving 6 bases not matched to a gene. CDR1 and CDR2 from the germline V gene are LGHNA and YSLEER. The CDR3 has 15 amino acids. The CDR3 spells CASSQDSGQGYTQYF. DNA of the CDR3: TGCGCCAGCAGCCAAGATAGTGGACAGGGCTATACGCAGTATTTT.

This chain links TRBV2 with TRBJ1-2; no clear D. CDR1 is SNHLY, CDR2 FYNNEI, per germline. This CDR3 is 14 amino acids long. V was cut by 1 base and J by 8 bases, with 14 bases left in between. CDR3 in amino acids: CASSEGANKRGYTF. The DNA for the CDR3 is TGTGCCAGCAGTGAAGGGGCTAATAAGCGAGGCTACACCTTC. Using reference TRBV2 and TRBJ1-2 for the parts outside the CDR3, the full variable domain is EPEVTQTPSHQVTQMGQEVILRCVPISNHLYFYWYRQILGQKVEFLVSFYNNEISEKSEIFDDQFSVERPDGSNFTLKIRSTKLEDSAMYFCASSEGANKRGYTFGSGTRLTVV.

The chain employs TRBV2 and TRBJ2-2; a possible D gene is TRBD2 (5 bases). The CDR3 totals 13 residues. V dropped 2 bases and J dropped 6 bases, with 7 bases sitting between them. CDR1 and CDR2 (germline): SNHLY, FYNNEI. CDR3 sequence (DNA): TGTGCCAGCAGTGAATTGAGGGCCGGGGAGCTGTTTTTT. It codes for CASSELRAGELFF.

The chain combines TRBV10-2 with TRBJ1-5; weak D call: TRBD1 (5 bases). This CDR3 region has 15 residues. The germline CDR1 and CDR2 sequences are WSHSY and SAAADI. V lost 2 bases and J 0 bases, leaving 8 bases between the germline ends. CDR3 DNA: TGCGCCAGCAGTGAGGTGGGGGTTAGCAATCAGCCCCAGCATTTT. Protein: CASSEVGVSNQPQHF.

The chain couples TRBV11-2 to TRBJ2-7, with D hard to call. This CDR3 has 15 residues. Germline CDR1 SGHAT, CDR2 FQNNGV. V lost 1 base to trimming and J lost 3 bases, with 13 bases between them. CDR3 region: CASSLGSNGIYEQYF. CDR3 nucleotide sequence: TGTGCCAGCAGCTTAGGTTCGAACGGAATCTACGAGCAGTACTTC.

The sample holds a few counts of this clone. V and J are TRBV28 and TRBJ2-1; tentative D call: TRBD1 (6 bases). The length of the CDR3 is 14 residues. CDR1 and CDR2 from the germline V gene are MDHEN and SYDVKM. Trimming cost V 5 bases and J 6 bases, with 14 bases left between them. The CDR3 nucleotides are TGTGCCAGCAGTGAATACAGGGCCCCCAATGAGCAGTTCTTC. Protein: CASSEYRAPNEQFF.

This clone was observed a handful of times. The CDR3 DNA sequence: TGTGCCAGCAGCTGGACAGGGGGGGAGACCCAGTACTTC. Its translation is CASSWTGGETQYF. The chain couples TRBV7-6 to TRBJ2-5; TRBD1 matches 10 bases. Germline V gene sequence: CDR1 SGHVS, CDR2 FNYEAQ. There are 13 residues in the CDR3. V was pared by 4 bases and J by 5 bases, with 1 base of the junction left unmatched.

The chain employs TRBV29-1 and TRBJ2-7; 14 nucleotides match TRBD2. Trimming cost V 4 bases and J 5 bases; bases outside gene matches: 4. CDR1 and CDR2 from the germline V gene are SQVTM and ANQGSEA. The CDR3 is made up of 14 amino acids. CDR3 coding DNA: TGCAGCGTTGGGACTAGCGGGAGGTTGGACGAGCAGTACTTC. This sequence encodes CSVGTSGRLDEQYF.